One TCR beta chain is described in this entry. No antigen is known for it. The data were obtained in a study of pediatric ulcerative colitis. Study findings and constraints: Ulcerative colitis patients shared more blood-rectal clones than controls.

Sequencing depth was up to 500,000 reads per sample. Measured with immunoSEQ multiplex PCR; TCRdb has only the in-frame clones, and not every one. The table records about 64,000 clones, roughly nine tenths of them present only once. The CDR3 runs 16 residues. The chain combines TRBV21-1 with TRBJ2-7; the table names TRBD1, a call not compared with the DNA. TRBV21-1 represents a pseudogene. This clonotype was obtained from a boy aged 5-17 years with severe ulcerative colitis. The sample was blood. The DNA for the CDR3 is TGTGCCAGCAGCTGTTTCACTTGGACAGGGTACTACGAGCAGTACTTC. It is translated as CASSCFTWTGYYEQYF.